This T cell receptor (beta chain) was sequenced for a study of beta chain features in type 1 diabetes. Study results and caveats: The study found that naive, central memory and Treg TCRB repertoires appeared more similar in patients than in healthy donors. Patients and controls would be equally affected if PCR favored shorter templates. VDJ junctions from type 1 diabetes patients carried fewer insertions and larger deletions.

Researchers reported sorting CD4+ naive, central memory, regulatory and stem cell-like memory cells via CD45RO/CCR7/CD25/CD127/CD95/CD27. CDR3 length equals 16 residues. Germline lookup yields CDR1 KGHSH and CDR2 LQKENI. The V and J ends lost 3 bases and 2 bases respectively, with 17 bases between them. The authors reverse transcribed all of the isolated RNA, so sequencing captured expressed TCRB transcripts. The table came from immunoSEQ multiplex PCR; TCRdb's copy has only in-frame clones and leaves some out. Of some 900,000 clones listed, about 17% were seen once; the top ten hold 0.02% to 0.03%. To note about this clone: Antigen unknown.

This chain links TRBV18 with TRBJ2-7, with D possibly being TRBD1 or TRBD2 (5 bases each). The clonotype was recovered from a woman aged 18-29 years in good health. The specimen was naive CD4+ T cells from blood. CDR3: CASSPQGRQTAYEQYF. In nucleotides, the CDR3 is TGTGCCAGCTCACCGCAGGGACGACAGACAGCCTACGAGCAGTACTTC.